The T cell receptor (beta chain) described here comes from a study of cytomegalovirus exposure and HLA in healthy donors. Each of the donors was a healthy bone marrow donor. With 60 Vbeta and 13 Jbeta primers, the PCR was carried out. The data were produced by immunoSEQ multiplex PCR, yet TCRdb's version contains in-frame clones alone and is incomplete. In the table there are around 100,000 clones, about 70% of which are singletons. The CDR3 is made up of 17 amino acids. Germline values: CDR1 SGDLS, CDR2 YYNGEE. Trimming removed 4 bases at V and 2 bases at J, with 20 bases between. The J gene is TRBJ2-3, the V gene TRBV9, with D tentatively TRBD2 (6 bases). Sequences were obtained from PBMCs. This clonotype was sampled from a man aged 45-65 years in good health and CMV-seropositive. The CDR3 sequence is CASSSTAGLTATDTQYF. CDR3 coding DNA: TGTGCCAGCAGCTCGACCGCCGGACTAACCGCCACAGATACGCAGTATTTT.